The 21 T cell receptor beta chains presented below share a single source sample, sequenced in a study of beta chain features in type 1 diabetes. Their cognate antigens are unknown. The sequenced template was cDNA made from the entire isolated RNA. Method: immunoSEQ multiplex PCR; TCRdb's copy keeps in-frame clones and lacks some. The sample consists of 160,000 or so clones, approximately 8.7% of them appearing once. Study results and caveats: In every one of the four CD4+ subsets, TCRB CDR3s were moderately but significantly shorter in Type 1 diabetes patients.

The specimen sequenced was central memory CD4+ T cells from blood. The receptors were gathered from a woman in her twenties or thirties with type 1 diabetes.

This clone was found a few times. The chain recombines TRBV19 with TRBJ2-1; TRBD2 agrees at 11 bases. From germline, CDR1 is LNHDA and CDR2 SQIVND (reference sequence). The CDR3 is 16 amino acids. The V and J ends lost 3 bases and 1 base, in that order; junction bases with no gene match: 2. The CDR3 coding sequence is TGTGCCAGTAGTATGACTAGCGGGGCGTCCTACAATGAGCAGTTCTTC. This encodes CASSMTSGASYNEQFF.

This clone was observed a few times. J is TRBJ2-2 and V is TRBV4-2; 7 nucleotides align to TRBD1. Looked up from germline, CDR1 is LGHNA and CDR2 is YNFKEQ. V was pared by 3 bases and J by 0 bases, with 1 base of the junction left unmatched. The CDR3 is 15 residues long. The CDR3 DNA follows: TGTGCCAGCAGCCACGGACAGGCGAACACCGGGGAGCTGTTTTTT. This codes for CASSHGQANTGELFF.

This clone was seen a handful of times. The gene calls are TRBV2 and TRBJ1-1, with D maybe TRBD1 (5 bases). There are 14 residues in the CDR3. Germline V lookup: CDR1 SNHLY, CDR2 FYNNEI. Trimming removed 3 bases from V and 11 bases from J, with 19 bases in between. The CDR3 sequence: CASSDRGVGRSAFF. For the CDR3, the DNA is TGTGCCAGCAGTGATCGGGGGGTGGGACGCTCGGCTTTCTTT.

This clone appeared a few times. The J gene is TRBJ2-1, the V gene TRBV6-5, with D possibly TRBD1 on 6 matching bases. The length of the CDR3 is 13 residues. The ends were cut back, 0 bases at V and 7 bases at J, with 7 bases in the middle. Germline assignment: CDR1 MNHEY and CDR2 SVGAGI. The DNA of the CDR3 is TGTGCCAGCAGTTACTCGAGGGGGAATGAGCAGTTCTTC. Encoded protein: CASSYSRGNEQFF.

This clone occurred a few times. The V and J genes are TRBV29-1 and TRBJ1-1, with no clear D. Trimming left V 0 bases short and J 11 bases short, with 16 bases between. Germline loops: CDR1 SQVTM, CDR2 ANQGSEA. The CDR3 has 13 residues. CDR3 in amino acids: CSVEELISDGAFF. The CDR3 coding sequence is TGCAGCGTTGAAGAGCTAATATCCGACGGGGCTTTCTTT.

The V and J genes are TRBV27 and TRBJ2-5, with D possibly matching TRBD1 (5 bases). Trimming left V 5 bases short and J 7 bases short, with 17 bases between. The germline gives CDR1 MNHEY, CDR2 SMNVEV (reference sequence). This CDR3 has 14 amino acids. CDR3 amino acids: CASSGRTGVGTQYF. CDR3 coding DNA: TGTGCCAGCAGTGGTCGAACAGGCGTCGGGACCCAGTACTTC.

V and J are TRBV2 and TRBJ1-5; no reliable D call. CDR3 size: 13 residues. Germline V gene data show CDR1 as SNHLY and CDR2 as FYNNEI. V lost 5 bases, J lost 3 bases, and 8 bases lay in between. In DNA form, the CDR3 reads TGTGCCAGCAGTACAGAAAACAATCAGCCCCAGCATTTT. Residues: CASSTENNQPQHF.

The J gene is TRBJ2-7, the V gene TRBV9; weak D call: TRBD2 (6 bases). Germline-derived CDR1 and CDR2 are SGDLS and YYNGEE. V was trimmed by 0 bases and J by 5 bases, leaving 12 bases between them. CDR3 length equals 14 residues. The CDR3 sequence: CASSVAVTRDEQYF. The CDR3 DNA sequence: TGTGCCAGCAGCGTAGCGGTGACTAGAGACGAGCAGTACTTC.

This chain connects TRBV6-1 to TRBJ1-1; TRBD1 might be the D (6 bases). The V and J ends lost 6 bases and 1 base respectively, with 12 bases between them. In germline, CDR1 is MNHNS, CDR2 SASEGT. The length of the CDR3 is 14 residues. The CDR3 sequence: CASRGATPNTEAFF. The CDR3 coding sequence is TGTGCCAGCAGGGGGGCGACACCGAACACTGAAGCTTTCTTT.

This clone was detected a few times. The chain links TRBV6-1 to TRBJ2-3, with D uncertain. Germline CDR1 MNHNS, CDR2 SASEGT. The V and J ends lost 5 bases and 5 bases respectively, with 8 bases between them. This CDR3 spans 12 amino acids. The CDR3 coding sequence is TGTGCCAGCAGTAACCGGAGAGATACGCAGTATTTT. Translated, it gives CASSNRRDTQYF.

The chain combines TRBV4-1 with TRBJ1-5, with D uncertain. Trimming cost V 2 bases and J 0 bases, with 8 bases left between them. This CDR3 is 15 amino acids long. Germline assignment: CDR1 MGHRA and CDR2 YSYEKL. For the CDR3, the DNA is TGCGCCAGCAGCCAAACAGACCCTAGCAATCAGCCCCAGCATTTT. This sequence encodes CASSQTDPSNQPQHF.

The rearrangement links TRBV28 to TRBJ2-7; TRBD2 aligns across 7 bases. Per germline, CDR1 MDHEN and CDR2 SYDVKM. J gave up 3 bases and V 3 bases, and 8 bases lay outside the gene matches. CDR3 size: 15 residues. In DNA form, the CDR3 reads TGTGCCAGCAGTTTGGGAGGGGAAGGGAGCTACGAGCAGTACTTC. Its translation: CASSLGGEGSYEQYF.

This chain connects TRBV15 to TRBJ1-1; D gene uncertain. The CDR3 is made up of 16 amino acids. The V end lost 1 base, the J end lost 3 bases, and 15 bases lay between the germline ends. From germline, CDR1 is LNHNV and CDR2 YYDKDF (reference sequence). The CDR3 reads CATSRGWGATDTEAFF. In nucleotides, the CDR3 is TGTGCCACCAGCAGAGGTTGGGGAGCCACGGACACTGAAGCTTTCTTT.

This clone has just a few counts. The V call is TRBV20-1, the J call TRBJ2-7; D possibly corresponds to TRBD1 (6 bases). V lost 6 bases, J lost 6 bases, and 12 bases lay in between. Germline V lookup: CDR1 DFQATT, CDR2 SNEGSKA (reference sequence). CDR3 length: 11 amino acids. In DNA form, the CDR3 reads TGCAGTGCATCTAAGACAGGCGAGCAGTACTTC. It specifies CSASKTGEQYF.

The chain combines TRBV5-4 with TRBJ2-5; TRBD1 aligns across 10 bases. The end of the DNA is better explained by TRBJ2-7, so the J call may be wrong. This CDR3 has 14 amino acids. The germline V gene encodes CDR1 SGHNT and CDR2 YYREEE (reference sequence). DNA for the CDR3: TGTGCCAGCAGCCGACAGGGGGCGGGTTACGAGCAGTACTTC. Translation: CASSRQGAGYEQYF.

The sample holds a few counts of this clone. The genes are TRBV5-1 and TRBJ2-1, with 7 nucleotides matching TRBD1. CDR3 length equals 15 residues. The ends lost 4 bases at V and 1 base at J; junction bases unmatched: 5. The germline CDR1 and CDR2 sequences are SGHRS and YFSETQ. The DNA for the CDR3 is TGCGCCAGCAGCCCTCGACAGGGTTCCTACAATGAGCAGTTCTTC. Protein: CASSPRQGSYNEQFF.

This clone was observed a few times. The chain joins TRBV19 to TRBJ1-5; 9 bases agree with TRBD1. The germline CDR1 and CDR2 sequences are LNHDA and SQIVND (reference sequence). CDR3 size: 14 residues. After removal of 4 bases from V and 6 bases from J, the junction contained 4 bases not matched to a gene. The CDR3 loop reads CASSKRTGVQPQHF. Here the CDR3 DNA reads TGTGCCAGTAGTAAAAGGACAGGGGTTCAGCCCCAGCATTTT.

The chain carries TRBV18 and TRBJ1-4, with D perhaps matching TRBD1 (5 bases). This CDR3 comprises 16 residues. V lost 6 bases and J 0 bases, leaving 14 bases between the germline ends. In germline, CDR1 is KGHSH, CDR2 LQKENI. In DNA form, the CDR3 reads TGTGCCAGCTCTCACGGGGGGAGTGCAACTAATGAAAAACTGTTTTTT. Protein sequence: CASSHGGSATNEKLFF.

V is TRBV2 and J is TRBJ2-7; 7 nucleotides match TRBD2. The CDR3 loop spans 12 amino acids. Germline-derived CDR1 and CDR2 are SNHLY and FYNNEI. Trimming at V came to 7 bases and at J to 3 bases, leaving 3 bases not matched to a gene. CDR3 sequence (DNA): TGTGCCAGCACTAGCGGATACTACGAGCAGTACTTC. Encoded protein: CASTSGYYEQYF.

This clone was counted between two and nine times. The rearrangement uses TRBV7-3 and TRBJ1-1; tentative D call: TRBD1 (5 bases). CDR1 and CDR2 from the germline V gene are SGHTA and FQGTGA. The CDR3 totals 15 residues. The V end lost 5 bases, the J end lost 1 base, and 14 bases lay between the germline ends. CDR3 sequence (DNA): TGTGCCAGCAGCCCGTACGGGGGGACGAACACTGAAGCTTTCTTT. Amino acid sequence: CASSPYGGTNTEAFF. Using reference TRBV7-3 and TRBJ1-1 for the parts outside the CDR3, the full variable domain is GAGVSQTPSNKVTEKGKYVELRCDPISGHTALYWYRQSLGQGPEFLIYFQGTGAADDSGLPNDRFFAVRPEGSVSTLKIQRTERGDSAVYLCASSPYGGTNTEAFFGQGTRLTVV.

This clone was observed a handful of times. The chain uses TRBV9 and TRBJ1-2; a weak D match, TRBD1 (5 bases). The CDR3 spans 14 residues. Germline values: CDR1 SGDLS, CDR2 YYNGEE. V shed 0 bases and J shed 4 bases, with 10 bases lying between them. DNA for the CDR3: TGTGCCAGCAGCGTAGACGGGACTGGCTATGGCTACACCTTC. This codes for CASSVDGTGYGYTF. Full variable domain (missing parts from reference TRBV9 and TRBJ1-2): DSGVTQTPKHLITATGQRVTLRCSPRSGDLSVYWYQQSLDQGLQFLIQYYNGEERAKGNILERFSAQQFPDLHSELNLSSLELGDSALYFCASSVDGTGYGYTFGSGTRLTVV.